A selection of T cell receptor beta chains follows, all from one sample in a study of shared clonotypes between healthy human individuals. Sequencing was performed with immunoSEQ multiplex PCR; in TCRdb, only in-frame clones are kept and a portion is missing. The repertoire includes about 1.1 million clones, 70% to 80% of them detected once, and 0.85% to 1% sits in the top ten. Sequencing was performed on memory CD4+ T cells from PBMCs. The receptors derive from a young man in good health. Some clones in this sample may be carry-over from other donors' samples. Each CDR3 is given with its conserved first and last residue. The order of the fields is clone size, J gene, V gene, D gene, CDR3 DNA, CDR3 protein. The D gene is left open where the match is weak. Clone size is shown for a subset of rows, as once, few, many or a class of expanded clone.

abundance: .
j_gene: TRBJ2-1
v_gene: TRBV11-3
d_gene: TRBD2
CDR3nt: TGTGCCAGCAGCCCTCACCGACTAGCGGCATACAATGAGCAGTTCTTC
CDR3aa: CASSPHRLAAYNEQFF

abundance: .
j_gene: TRBJ1-2
v_gene: TRBV6-5
d_gene: .
CDR3nt: TGTGCCAGCAGCAGGGTTGGGGATTGCTACACCTTC
CDR3aa: CASSRVGDCYTF

abundance: .
j_gene: TRBJ1-2
v_gene: TRBV6-1
d_gene: .
CDR3nt: TGTGCCAGCAGTGAAGTACAGGGCTATGGCTACACCTTC
CDR3aa: CASSEVQGYGYTF

abundance: .
j_gene: TRBJ2-1
v_gene: TRBV4-2
d_gene: TRBD2
CDR3nt: TGTGCCAGCAGCCAAGGGGGGTGGAGACTAGCGGGAACCAGCCCCTACAATGAGCAGTTCTTC
CDR3aa: CASSQGGWRLAGTSPYNEQFF

abundance: .
j_gene: TRBJ2-7
v_gene: TRBV9
d_gene: .
CDR3nt: TGTGCCAGCAGCCCTCGGACTGGAAACTACGAGCAGTACTTC
CDR3aa: CASSPRTGNYEQYF

abundance: .
j_gene: TRBJ2-5
v_gene: TRBV5-1
d_gene: .
CDR3nt: TGCGCCAGCAGCTTGACGGGCACGAGACAAGAGACCCAGTACTTC
CDR3aa: CASSLTGTRQETQYF

abundance: once
j_gene: TRBJ2-1
v_gene: TRBV29-1
d_gene: TRBD2
CDR3nt: TGCAGCACCCGGACTAGTGACGAGCAGTTCTTC
CDR3aa: CSTRTSDEQFF

abundance: .
j_gene: TRBJ1-3
v_gene: TRBV5-1
d_gene: .
CDR3nt: TGCGCCAGCAGCCCGTACTCTGGAAACACCATATATTTT
CDR3aa: CASSPYSGNTIYF

abundance: .
j_gene: TRBJ2-1
v_gene: TRBV18
d_gene: TRBD2
CDR3nt: TGTGCCAGCTCACCTGGACTAGCTACCTACAATGAGCAGTTCTTC
CDR3aa: CASSPGLATYNEQFF

abundance: .
j_gene: TRBJ2-2
v_gene: TRBV7-3
d_gene: .
CDR3nt: TGTGCCAGCAGCTTAACTGTCCGCGGGGAGCTGTTTTTT
CDR3aa: CASSLTVRGELFF

abundance: .
j_gene: TRBJ1-6
v_gene: TRBV5-4
d_gene: TRBD1
CDR3nt: TGTGCCAGCAGCCCCGCAGGGGGGTACGATTCACCCCTCCACTTT
CDR3aa: CASSPAGGYDSPLHF

abundance: .
j_gene: TRBJ1-5
v_gene: TRBV18
d_gene: .
CDR3nt: TGTGCCAGCTCATCAACGACAGCGGCCCAGCATTTT
CDR3aa: CASSSTTAAQHF

abundance: .
j_gene: TRBJ2-1
v_gene: TRBV10-2
d_gene: TRBD2
CDR3nt: TGCGCCAGCAGTCAAAGCGGGAGGAACAATGAGCAGTTCTTC
CDR3aa: CASSQSGRNNEQFF

abundance: .
j_gene: TRBJ2-5
v_gene: TRBV29-1
d_gene: .
CDR3nt: TGCAGCGTGGGGCAAAGGCTAGGTCTGTCGAGAGAGACCCAGTACTTC
CDR3aa: CSVGQRLGLSRETQYF

abundance: .
j_gene: TRBJ2-1
v_gene: TRBV9
d_gene: .
CDR3nt: TGTGCCAGCAGCGGCCCGGACCCGCGCCCCTACAATGAGCAGTTCTTC
CDR3aa: CASSGPDPRPYNEQFF

abundance: .
j_gene: TRBJ2-5
v_gene: TRBV5-1
d_gene: .
CDR3nt: TGCGCCAGCAGCTTTGGACAAGAAGAGACCCAGTACTTC
CDR3aa: CASSFGQEETQYF

abundance: .
j_gene: TRBJ2-5
v_gene: TRBV5-1
d_gene: .
CDR3nt: TGCGCCAGCAGCTTTATTACAGGGGAGACCCAGTACTTC
CDR3aa: CASSFITGETQYF

abundance: .
j_gene: TRBJ1-1
v_gene: TRBV29-1
d_gene: .
CDR3nt: TGCAGCGTCCAGGGCAGGGGAGGCGCTGAAGCTTTCTTT
CDR3aa: CSVQGRGGAEAFF

abundance: .
j_gene: TRBJ1-5
v_gene: TRBV5-4
d_gene: TRBD1
CDR3nt: TGTGCCAGCAGCCGACAGGGAGATCGTCAGCCCCAGCATTTT
CDR3aa: CASSRQGDRQPQHF

abundance: .
j_gene: TRBJ2-7
v_gene: TRBV6-5
d_gene: .
CDR3nt: TGTGCCAGCAGTTACAGGGAGAGCTCCTACGAGCAGTACTTC
CDR3aa: CASSYRESSYEQYF

abundance: .
j_gene: TRBJ1-3
v_gene: TRBV7-9
d_gene: TRBD1
CDR3nt: TGTGCCAGCAGCTCGACAGGGGCGAACACCATATATTTT
CDR3aa: CASSSTGANTIYF

abundance: .
j_gene: TRBJ2-1
v_gene: TRBV7-8
d_gene: TRBD1
CDR3nt: TGTGCCAGCAGCCACAACTGGGACAGCTACAATGAGCAGTTCTTC
CDR3aa: CASSHNWDSYNEQFF

abundance: .
j_gene: TRBJ2-7
v_gene: TRBV13
d_gene: .
CDR3nt: TGTGCCAGCAGCTACGGGGTAGCGGTATCCTACGAGCAGTACTTC
CDR3aa: CASSYGVAVSYEQYF

abundance: .
j_gene: TRBJ2-7
v_gene: TRBV6-5
d_gene: TRBD2
CDR3nt: TGTGCCAGCAGTGGGTTTAGCGGGAGCTACGAGCAGTACTTC
CDR3aa: CASSGFSGSYEQYF

abundance: .
j_gene: TRBJ1-1
v_gene: TRBV9
d_gene: .
CDR3nt: TGTGCCAGCAGCGAACAGGGCCCGAACACTGAAGCTTTCTTT
CDR3aa: CASSEQGPNTEAFF

abundance: many
j_gene: TRBJ2-1
v_gene: TRBV7-2
d_gene: .
CDR3nt: TGTGCCAGCACCAATCCCTTGGGGCACAATGAGCAGTTCTTC
CDR3aa: CASTNPLGHNEQFF

abundance: .
j_gene: TRBJ1-4
v_gene: TRBV28
d_gene: .
CDR3nt: TGTGCCACCTCACCGGGGGGCGGTGAAAAACTGTTTTTT
CDR3aa: CATSPGGGEKLFF

abundance: .
j_gene: TRBJ2-5
v_gene: TRBV5-8
d_gene: TRBD2
CDR3nt: TGTGCCAGCAGCTTCGGGACTAGCGGGCAGGGGGAGACCCAGTACTTC
CDR3aa: CASSFGTSGQGETQYF

abundance: .
j_gene: TRBJ2-5
v_gene: TRBV5-5
d_gene: .
CDR3nt: TGTGCCAGCAGCCCAGGGGGGGCCGTAGAGACCCAGTACTTC
CDR3aa: CASSPGGAVETQYF

abundance: .
j_gene: TRBJ1-5
v_gene: TRBV28
d_gene: .
CDR3nt: TGTGCCAGCAGTTTAATCGTCAGGCCCCAGCATTTT
CDR3aa: CASSLIVRPQHF

abundance: .
j_gene: TRBJ1-2
v_gene: TRBV19
d_gene: .
CDR3nt: TGTGCCAGTAGCTTCAGATCTAACTATGGCTACACCTTC
CDR3aa: CASSFRSNYGYTF

abundance: .
j_gene: TRBJ2-1
v_gene: TRBV19
d_gene: .
CDR3nt: TGTGCCAGTAGTACCTTAGGCGGAAGCTCCTACAATGAGCAGTTCTTC
CDR3aa: CASSTLGGSSYNEQFF

abundance: .
j_gene: TRBJ2-1
v_gene: TRBV10-3
d_gene: .
CDR3nt: TGTGCCATCACCGATCATGTAGGGTCTTCCGGAAATGAGCAGTTCTTC
CDR3aa: CAITDHVGSSGNEQFF

abundance: .
j_gene: TRBJ1-4
v_gene: TRBV28
d_gene: .
CDR3nt: TGTGCCAGCAGTTTGTCCCGGGCACTGTTTTTT
CDR3aa: CASSLSRALFF

abundance: .
j_gene: TRBJ1-1
v_gene: TRBV7-3
d_gene: .
CDR3nt: TGTGCCAGCAGCTCTAACTATAACGCTGAAGCTTTCTTT
CDR3aa: CASSSNYNAEAFF

abundance: .
j_gene: TRBJ2-4
v_gene: TRBV18
d_gene: .
CDR3nt: TGTGCCAGCTCACCAGATCTCAGTAGGGCGGACATTCAGTACTTC
CDR3aa: CASSPDLSRADIQYF

abundance: .
j_gene: TRBJ1-5
v_gene: TRBV27
d_gene: .
CDR3nt: TGTGCCAGCAGTCGCACGCGGGACCAGCCCCAGCATTTT
CDR3aa: CASSRTRDQPQHF

abundance: .
j_gene: TRBJ1-2
v_gene: TRBV18
d_gene: .
CDR3nt: TGTGCCAGCTCGCCCCCGGGGGGGGGATCAGTAAGCTACACCTTC
CDR3aa: CASSPPGGGSVSYTF

abundance: few
j_gene: TRBJ1-5
v_gene: TRBV27
d_gene: .
CDR3nt: TGTGCCAGCCGGGCCAGGCCGTATGTAGAAAGCAATCAGCCCCAGCATTTT
CDR3aa: CASRARPYVESNQPQHF

abundance: .
j_gene: TRBJ1-2
v_gene: TRBV28
d_gene: .
CDR3nt: TGTGCCAGCACCCCGGGGAGGAACTATGGCTACACCTTC
CDR3aa: CASTPGRNYGYTF